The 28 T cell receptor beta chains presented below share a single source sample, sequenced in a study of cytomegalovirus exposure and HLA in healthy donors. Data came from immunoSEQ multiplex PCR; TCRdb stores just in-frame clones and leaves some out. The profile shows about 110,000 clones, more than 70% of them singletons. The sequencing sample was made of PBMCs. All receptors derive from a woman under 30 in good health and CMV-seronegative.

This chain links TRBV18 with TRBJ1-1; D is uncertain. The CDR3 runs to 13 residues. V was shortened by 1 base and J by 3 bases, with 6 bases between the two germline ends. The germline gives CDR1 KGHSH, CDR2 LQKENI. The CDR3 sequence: CASSPLEDTEAFF. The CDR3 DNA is TGTGCCAGCTCACCACTGGAGGACACTGAAGCTTTCTTT.

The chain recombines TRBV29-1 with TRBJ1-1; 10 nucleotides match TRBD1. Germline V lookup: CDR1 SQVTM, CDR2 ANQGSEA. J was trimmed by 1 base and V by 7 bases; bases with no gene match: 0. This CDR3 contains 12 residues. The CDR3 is CSGTGGNTEAFF. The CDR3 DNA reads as TGCAGCGGGACAGGGGGGAACACTGAAGCTTTCTTT.

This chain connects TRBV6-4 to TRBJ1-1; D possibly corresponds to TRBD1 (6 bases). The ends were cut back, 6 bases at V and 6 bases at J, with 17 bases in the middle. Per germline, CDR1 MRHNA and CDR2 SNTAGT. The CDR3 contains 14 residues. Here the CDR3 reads CASSPDPRGAEAFF. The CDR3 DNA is TGTGCCAGCAGCCCAGATCCCAGGGGCGCTGAAGCTTTCTTT.

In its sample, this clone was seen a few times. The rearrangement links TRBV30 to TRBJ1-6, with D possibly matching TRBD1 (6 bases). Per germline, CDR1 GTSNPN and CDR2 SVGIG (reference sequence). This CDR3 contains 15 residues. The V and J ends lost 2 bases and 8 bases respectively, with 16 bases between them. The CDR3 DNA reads TGTGCCTGGAGTCCCCGGGCACAGGGACATTCACCCCTCCACTTT. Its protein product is CAWSPRAQGHSPLHF.

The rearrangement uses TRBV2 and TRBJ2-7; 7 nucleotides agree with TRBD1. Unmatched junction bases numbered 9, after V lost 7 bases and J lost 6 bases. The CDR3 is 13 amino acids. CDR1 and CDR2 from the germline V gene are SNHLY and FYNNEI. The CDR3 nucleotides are TGTGCCAGCATAACAGGGGCCCTCTTCGAGCAGTACTTC. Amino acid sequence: CASITGALFEQYF. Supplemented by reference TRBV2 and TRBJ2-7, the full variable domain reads EPEVTQTPSHQVTQMGQEVILRCVPISNHLYFYWYRQILGQKVEFLVSFYNNEISEKSEIFDDQFSVERPDGSNFTLKIRSTKLEDSAMYFCASITGALFEQYFGPGTRLTVT.

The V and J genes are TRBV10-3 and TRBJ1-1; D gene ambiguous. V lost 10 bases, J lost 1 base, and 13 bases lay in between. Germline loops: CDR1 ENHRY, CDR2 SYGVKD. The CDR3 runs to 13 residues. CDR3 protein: CATLYGPNTEAFF. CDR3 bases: TGTGCCACCCTTTATGGGCCGAACACTGAAGCTTTCTTT.

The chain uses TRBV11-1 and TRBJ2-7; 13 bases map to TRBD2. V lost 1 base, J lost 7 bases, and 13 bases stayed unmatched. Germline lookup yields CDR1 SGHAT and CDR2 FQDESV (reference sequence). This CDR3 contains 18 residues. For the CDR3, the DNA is TGTGCCAGCAGCTTAGGACTAGCGGGAGGCCCGATCAGGTGGGAGCAGTACTTC. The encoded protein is CASSLGLAGGPIRWEQYF.

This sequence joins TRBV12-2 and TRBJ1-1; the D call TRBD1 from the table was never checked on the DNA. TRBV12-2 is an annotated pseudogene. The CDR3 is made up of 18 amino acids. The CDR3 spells CASRLIPYQKGLNTEAFF. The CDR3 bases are TGTGCAAGTCGCTTAATCCCATATCAGAAGGGGCTGAACACTGAAGCTTTCTTT.

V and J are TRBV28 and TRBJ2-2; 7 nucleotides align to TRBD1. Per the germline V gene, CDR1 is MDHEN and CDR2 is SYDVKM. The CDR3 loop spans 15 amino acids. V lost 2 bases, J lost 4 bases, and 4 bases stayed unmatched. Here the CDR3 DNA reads TGTGCCAGCAGTTTACGGACAGGTGGCACCGGGGAGCTGTTTTTT. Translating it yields CASSLRTGGTGELFF. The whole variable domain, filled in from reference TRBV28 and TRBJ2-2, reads DVKVTQSSRYLVKRTGEKVFLECVQDMDHENMFWYRQDPGLGLRLIYFSYDVKMKEKGDIPEGYSVSREKKERFSLILESASTNQTSMYLCASSLRTGGTGELFFGEGSRLTVL.

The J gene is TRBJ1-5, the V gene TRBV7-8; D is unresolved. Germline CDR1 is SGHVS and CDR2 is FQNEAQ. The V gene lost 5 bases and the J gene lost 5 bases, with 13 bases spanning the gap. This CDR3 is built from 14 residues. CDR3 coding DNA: TGTGCCAGCAGCCCAACGACACCGGATCAGCCCCAGCATTTT. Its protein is CASSPTTPDQPQHF. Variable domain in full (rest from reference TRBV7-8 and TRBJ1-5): GAGVSQSPRYKVAKRGQDVALRCDPISGHVSLFWYQQALGQGPEFLTYFQNEAQLDKSGLPSDRFFAERPEGSVSTLKIQRTQQEDSAVYLCASSPTTPDQPQHFGDGTRLSIL.

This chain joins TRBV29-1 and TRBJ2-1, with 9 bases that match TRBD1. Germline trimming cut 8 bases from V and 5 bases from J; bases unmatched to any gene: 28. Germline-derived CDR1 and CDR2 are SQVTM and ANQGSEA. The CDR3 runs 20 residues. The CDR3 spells CSPAINYRGHKPSVNNEQFF. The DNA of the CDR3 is TGCAGCCCCGCTATAAACTACAGGGGGCATAAACCTAGCGTAAACAATGAGCAGTTCTTC.

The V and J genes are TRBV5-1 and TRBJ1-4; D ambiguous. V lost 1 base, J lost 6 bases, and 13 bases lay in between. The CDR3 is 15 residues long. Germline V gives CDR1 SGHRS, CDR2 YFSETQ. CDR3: CASSLRMSQDEKLFF. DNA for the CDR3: TGCGCCAGCAGCTTGCGTATGTCGCAGGATGAAAAACTGTTTTTT.

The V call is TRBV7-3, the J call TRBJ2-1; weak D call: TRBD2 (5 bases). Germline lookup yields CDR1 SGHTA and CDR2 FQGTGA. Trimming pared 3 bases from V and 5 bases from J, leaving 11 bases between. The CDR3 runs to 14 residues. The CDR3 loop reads CASSFSSGNNEQFF. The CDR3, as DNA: TGTGCCAGCAGCTTTTCGTCGGGGAACAATGAGCAGTTCTTC.

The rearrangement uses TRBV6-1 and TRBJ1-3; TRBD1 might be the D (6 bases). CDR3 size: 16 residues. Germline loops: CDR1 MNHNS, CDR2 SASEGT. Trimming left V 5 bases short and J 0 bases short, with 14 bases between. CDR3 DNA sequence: TGTGCCAGCAGTCAAGGGGGGGTTAGCTCTGGAAACACCATATATTTT. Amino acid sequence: CASSQGGVSSGNTIYF.

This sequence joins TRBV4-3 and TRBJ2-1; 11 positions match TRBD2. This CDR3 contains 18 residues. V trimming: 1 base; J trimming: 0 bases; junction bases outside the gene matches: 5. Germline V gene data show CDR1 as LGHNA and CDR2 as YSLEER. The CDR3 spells CASSQAGTSGVSYNEQFF. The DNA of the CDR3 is TGCGCCAGCAGCCAAGCCGGGACTAGCGGAGTCTCCTACAATGAGCAGTTCTTC.

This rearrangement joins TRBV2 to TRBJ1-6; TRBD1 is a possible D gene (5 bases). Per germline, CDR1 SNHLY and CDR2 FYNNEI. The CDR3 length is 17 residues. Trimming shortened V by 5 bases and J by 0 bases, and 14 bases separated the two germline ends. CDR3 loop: CASSRAGKSSYNSPLHF. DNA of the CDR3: TGTGCCAGCAGTCGGGCAGGGAAGAGCTCCTATAATTCACCCCTCCACTTT. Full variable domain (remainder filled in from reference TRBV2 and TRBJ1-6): EPEVTQTPSHQVTQMGQEVILRCVPISNHLYFYWYRQILGQKVEFLVSFYNNEISEKSEIFDDQFSVERPDGSNFTLKIRSTKLEDSAMYFCASSRAGKSSYNSPLHFGNGTRLTVT.

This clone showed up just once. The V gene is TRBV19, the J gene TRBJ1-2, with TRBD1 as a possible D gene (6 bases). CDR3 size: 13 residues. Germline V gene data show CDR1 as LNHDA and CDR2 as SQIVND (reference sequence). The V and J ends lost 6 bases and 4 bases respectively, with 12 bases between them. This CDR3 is CASSYGQTYGYTF. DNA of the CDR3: TGTGCCAGTAGCTACGGACAGACCTATGGCTACACCTTC. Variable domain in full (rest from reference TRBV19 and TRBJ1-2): DGGITQSPKYLFRKEGQNVTLSCEQNLNHDAMYWYRQDPGQGLRLIYYSQIVNDFQKGDIAEGYSVSREKKESFPLTVTSAQKNPTAFYLCASSYGQTYGYTFGSGTRLTVV.

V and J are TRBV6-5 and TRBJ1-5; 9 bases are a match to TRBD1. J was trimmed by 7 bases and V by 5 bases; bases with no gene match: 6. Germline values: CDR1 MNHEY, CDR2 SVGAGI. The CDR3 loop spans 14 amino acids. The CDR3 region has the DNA TGTGCCAGCAGTCGACAGGGGGTCTTCCAGCCCCAGCATTTT. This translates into CASSRQGVFQPQHF.

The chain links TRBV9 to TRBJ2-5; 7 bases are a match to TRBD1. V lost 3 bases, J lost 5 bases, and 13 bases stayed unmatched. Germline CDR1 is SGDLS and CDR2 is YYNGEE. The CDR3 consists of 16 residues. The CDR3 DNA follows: TGTGCCAGCAGCGGGGACACGGGACAGTTAGCGGAGACCCAGTACTTC. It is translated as CASSGDTGQLAETQYF.

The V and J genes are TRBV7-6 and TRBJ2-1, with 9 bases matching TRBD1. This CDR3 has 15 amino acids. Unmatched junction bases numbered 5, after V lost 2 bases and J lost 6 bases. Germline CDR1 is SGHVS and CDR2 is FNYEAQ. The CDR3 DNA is TGTGCCAGCAGCTTATGGGGACAGGGACCCAATGAGCAGTTCTTC. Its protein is CASSLWGQGPNEQFF. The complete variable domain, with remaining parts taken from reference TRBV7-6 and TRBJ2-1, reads GAGVSQSPRYKVTKRGQDVALRCDPISGHVSLYWYRQALGQGPEFLTYFNYEAQQDKSGLPNDRFSAERPEGSISTLTIQRTEQRDSAMYRCASSLWGQGPNEQFFGPGTRLTVL.

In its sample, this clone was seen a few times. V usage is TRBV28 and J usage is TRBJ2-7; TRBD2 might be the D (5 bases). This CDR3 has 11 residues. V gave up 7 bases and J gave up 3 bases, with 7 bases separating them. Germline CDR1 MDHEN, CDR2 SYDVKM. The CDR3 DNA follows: TGTGCCAGCACGGACTTCTACGAGCAGTACTTC. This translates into CASTDFYEQYF.

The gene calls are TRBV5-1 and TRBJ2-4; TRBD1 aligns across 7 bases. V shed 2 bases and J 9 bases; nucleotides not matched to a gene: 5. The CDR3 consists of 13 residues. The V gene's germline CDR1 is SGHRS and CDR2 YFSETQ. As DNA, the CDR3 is TGCGCCAGCAGCTTTGACAGGGAAGGCATTCAGTACTTC. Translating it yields CASSFDREGIQYF.

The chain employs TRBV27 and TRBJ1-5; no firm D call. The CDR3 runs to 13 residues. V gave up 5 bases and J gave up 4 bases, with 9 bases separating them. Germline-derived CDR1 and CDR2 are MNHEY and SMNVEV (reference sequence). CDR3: CASSISRNQPQHF. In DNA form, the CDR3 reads TGTGCCAGCAGTATAAGTCGGAATCAGCCCCAGCATTTT.

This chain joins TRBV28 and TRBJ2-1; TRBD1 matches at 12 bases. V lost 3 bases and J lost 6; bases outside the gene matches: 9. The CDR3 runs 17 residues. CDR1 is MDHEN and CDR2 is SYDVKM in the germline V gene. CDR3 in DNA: TGTGCCAGCAGTTTGTACCCGGGACAGGGGGCGCTCAATGAGCAGTTCTTC. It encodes CASSLYPGQGALNEQFF.

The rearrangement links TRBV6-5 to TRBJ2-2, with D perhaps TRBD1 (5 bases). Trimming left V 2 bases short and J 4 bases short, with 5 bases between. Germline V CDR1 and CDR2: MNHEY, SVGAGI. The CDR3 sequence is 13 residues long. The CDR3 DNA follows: TGTGCCAGCAGTTACAGGGGCACCGGGGAGCTGTTTTTT. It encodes CASSYRGTGELFF.

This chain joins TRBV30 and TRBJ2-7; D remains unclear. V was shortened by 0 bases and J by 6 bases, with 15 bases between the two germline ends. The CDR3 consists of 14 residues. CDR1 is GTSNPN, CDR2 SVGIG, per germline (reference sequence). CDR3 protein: CAWSVSFVSPEQYF. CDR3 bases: TGTGCCTGGAGTGTATCCTTTGTTTCTCCCGAGCAGTACTTC.

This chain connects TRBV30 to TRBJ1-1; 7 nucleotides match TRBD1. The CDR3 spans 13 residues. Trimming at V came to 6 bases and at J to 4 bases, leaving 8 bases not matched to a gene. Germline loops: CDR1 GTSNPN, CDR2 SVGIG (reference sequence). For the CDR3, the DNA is TGTGCCTGCCAGGGGGAGTCGGTCACTGAAGCTTTCTTT. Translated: CACQGESVTEAFF. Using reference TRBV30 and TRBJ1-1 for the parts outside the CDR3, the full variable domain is SQTIHQWPATLVQPVGSPLSLECTVEGTSNPNLYWYRQAAGRGLQLLFYSVGIGQISSEVPQNLSASRPQDRQFILSSKKLLLSDSGFYLCACQGESVTEAFFGQGTRLTVV.

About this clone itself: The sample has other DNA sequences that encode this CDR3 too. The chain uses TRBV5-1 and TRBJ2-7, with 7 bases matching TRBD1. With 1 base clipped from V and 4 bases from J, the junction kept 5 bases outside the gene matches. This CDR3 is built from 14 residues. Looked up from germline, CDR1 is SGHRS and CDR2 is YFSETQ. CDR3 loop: CASSLRDSLYEQYF. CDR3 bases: TGCGCCAGCAGCTTGCGGGACAGTTTATACGAGCAGTACTTC. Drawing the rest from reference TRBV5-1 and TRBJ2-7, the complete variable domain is KAGVTQTPRYLIKTRGQQVTLSCSPISGHRSVSWYQQTPGQGLQFLFEYFSETQRNKGNFPGRFSGRQFSNSRSEMNVSTLELGDSALYLCASSLRDSLYEQYFGPGTRLTVT.